The sequence of this T cell receptor (beta chain) was determined in a study of cytomegalovirus exposure and HLA in healthy donors. It was with 60 Vbeta and 13 Jbeta primers that the PCR ran. The data were produced by immunoSEQ multiplex PCR, yet TCRdb's version contains in-frame clones alone and is incomplete. Counted here are under 130,000 clones, about 13% occurring once; the ten biggest clones make up 16%. V was cut by 3 bases and J by 8 bases, with 10 bases left in between. This CDR3 spans 12 amino acids. Germline V gene sequence: CDR1 MDHEN, CDR2 SYDVKM. The chain uses TRBV28 and TRBJ1-1; D is ambiguous. Sequenced input: PBMCs. The sequence was collected from a man in his forties in good health and CMV-seropositive. The CDR3 here is CASSFGPVEAFF. The CDR3 region has the DNA TGTGCCAGCAGTTTCGGTCCGGTAGAAGCTTTCTTT. Filled out from reference TRBV28 and TRBJ1-1, the complete variable domain reads DVKVTQSSRYLVKRTGEKVFLECVQDMDHENMFWYRQDPGLGLRLIYFSYDVKMKEKGDIPEGYSVSREKKERFSLILESASTNQTSMYLCASSFGPVEAFFGQGTRLTVV.